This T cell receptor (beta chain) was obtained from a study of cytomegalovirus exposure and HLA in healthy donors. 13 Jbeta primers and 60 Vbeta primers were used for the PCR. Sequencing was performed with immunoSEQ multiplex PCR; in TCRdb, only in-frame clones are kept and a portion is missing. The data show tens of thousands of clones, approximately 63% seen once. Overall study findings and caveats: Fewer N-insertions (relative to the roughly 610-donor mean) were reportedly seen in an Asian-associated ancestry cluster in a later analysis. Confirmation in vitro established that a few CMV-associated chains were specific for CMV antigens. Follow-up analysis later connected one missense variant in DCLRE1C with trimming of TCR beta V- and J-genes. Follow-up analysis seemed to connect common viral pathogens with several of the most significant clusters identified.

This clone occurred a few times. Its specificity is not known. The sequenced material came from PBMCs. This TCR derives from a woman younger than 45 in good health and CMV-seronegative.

The CDR3 DNA reads as TGTGCCAGCAGCCAAGAGGGCAGCAATCAGCCCCAGCATTTT. Translated, it gives CASSQEGSNQPQHF. This chain uses TRBV4-2 with TRBJ1-5; D gene uncertain. The V and J ends lost 0 bases and 1 base respectively, with 4 bases between them. The CDR3 length is 14 residues. CDR1 LGHNA and CDR2 YNFKEQ come from the germline V gene.